A selection of T cell receptor beta chains follows, all from one sample in a study of CD8 T cells in Susac syndrome. TCRdb re-analysed the immunoSEQ multiplex PCR reads in MiXCR, keeping a single row per CDR3 protein. This table has approximately 190,000 distinct CDR3 sequences, roughly nine tenths appearing once. Sequencing input: CD4+ T cells from PBMCs. Receptors were obtained from a human donor with Susac syndrome. The CDR3 runs from the conserved cysteine through the conserved F or W. The D gene is left open where the match is weak. Size tells how often a clone was seen (once, few, many) or the class of an expanded clone, and some rows leave it out.

TRBD2	TRBJ2-1	.	TRBV28	TGTGCCAGCACCAAAACTAGCGGGAGGAGTTTTGAGCAGTTCTTC	CASTKTSGRSFEQFF
.	TRBJ1-1	.	TRBV3-1	TGTGCCAGCAGCCAGAAACAGGGTGAAGCTTTCTTT	CASSQKQGEAFF
.	TRBJ2-3	.	TRBV9	TGTGCCAGCAGCGCCCGCGGACAAACAGATACGCAGTATTTT	CASSARGQTDTQYF
.	TRBJ2-3	.	TRBV2	TGTGCCAGCAGTGAAGCTACAGATACGCAGTATTTT	CASSEATDTQYF
.	TRBJ2-1	.	TRBV28	TGTGCCAGCAGTCCGGGACAAGACAATGAGCAGTTCTTC	CASSPGQDNEQFF
.	TRBJ2-5	.	TRBV7-8	TGTGCCAGCAGCCCTAGACGTGCGGCAGAGACCCAGTACTTC	CASSPRRAAETQYF
.	TRBJ1-4	few	TRBV6-5	TGTGCCAGCTCACAGGGAGGTGAAAAACTGTTTTTT	CASSQGGEKLFF
.	TRBJ1-2	.	TRBV5-4	TGTGCCAGCAGCCACCAAGGAAGGGTAGTCGGTGGCTACACCTTC	CASSHQGRVVGGYTF
.	TRBJ2-7	.	TRBV25-1	TGTGCCAGCAGTGGGACCGTAGGGGAAGGCTACGAGCAGTACTTC	CASSGTVGEGYEQYF
TRBD2	TRBJ2-5	once	TRBV6-5	TGTGCCAGCAGTTACACCTTCGGGGGGGCCGGGGAGACCCAGTACTTC	CASSYTFGGAGETQYF
.	TRBJ2-1	.	TRBV9	TGTGCCAGCAGCGTAGACCCCGTTGAGGCGGGGGCCCATGTTCGTGAGCAGTTCTTC	CASSVDPVEAGAHVREQFF
.	TRBJ2-2	.	TRBV4-1	TGCGCCAGCAGCCAAGATCATAAATCCGGGGAGCTGTTTTTT	CASSQDHKSGELFF
.	TRBJ1-5	once	TRBV28	TGTGCCAGCAGTTTTCCTAGGCAGGGCGCTCAGCCCCAGCATTTT	CASSFPRQGAQPQHF
TRBD2	TRBJ2-3	.	TRBV2	TGTGCCAGCAGAAGCGGGAGGTATACAGATACGCAGTATTTT	CASRSGRYTDTQYF
.	TRBJ2-2	once	TRBV9	TGTGCCAGCAGCCCCCCCCGATCCGATCTGGACACCGGGGAGCTGTTTTTT	CASSPPRSDLDTGELFF
.	TRBJ1-4	.	TRBV7-2	TGTGCCAGCAGCTTACGAGAGAATGAAAAACTGTTTTTT	CASSLRENEKLFF
TRBD2	TRBJ2-7	.	TRBV6-5	TGTGCCAGCATTACTAGGACTAGCGGGGAACGATACGAGCAGTACTTC	CASITRTSGERYEQYF
TRBD1	TRBJ2-5	.	TRBV30	TGTGCCTGGGGCCCGGGACAGGTCGGGCAAGAGACCCAGTACTTC	CAWGPGQVGQETQYF
TRBD2	TRBJ2-1	.	TRBV6-4	TGTGCCAGCAGTCCCCGGGCTAGCGGGAGAGGTGAGCAGTTCTTC	CASSPRASGRGEQFF
.	TRBJ2-1	.	TRBV5-4	TGTGCCAGCAGCTTAGGAGGGCCACAAGAAAACTACAATGAGCAGTTCTTC	CASSLGGPQENYNEQFF
.	TRBJ1-2	.	TRBV3-1	TGTGCCAGCAGCCAAGACAGACCTAACTATGGCTACACCTTC	CASSQDRPNYGYTF
.	TRBJ1-1	once	TRBV30	TGTGCCTGGAGTGGATCCTCCTCAGGCCAGAGTGAAGCTTTCTTT	CAWSGSSSGQSEAFF
.	TRBJ2-1	.	TRBV4-1	TGCGCCAGCAGCCGAGTTGGTAGCAGATACAATGAGCAGTTCTTC	CASSRVGSRYNEQFF
.	TRBJ1-2	.	TRBV14	TGTGCCAGCAGCCAAGATCACGACGGGGCAAGGTACTATGGCTACACCTTC	CASSQDHDGARYYGYTF
.	TRBJ1-1	.	TRBV5-6	TGTGCCAGCAGCTTGGTTCGGTCCACTGAAGCTTTCTTT	CASSLVRSTEAFF